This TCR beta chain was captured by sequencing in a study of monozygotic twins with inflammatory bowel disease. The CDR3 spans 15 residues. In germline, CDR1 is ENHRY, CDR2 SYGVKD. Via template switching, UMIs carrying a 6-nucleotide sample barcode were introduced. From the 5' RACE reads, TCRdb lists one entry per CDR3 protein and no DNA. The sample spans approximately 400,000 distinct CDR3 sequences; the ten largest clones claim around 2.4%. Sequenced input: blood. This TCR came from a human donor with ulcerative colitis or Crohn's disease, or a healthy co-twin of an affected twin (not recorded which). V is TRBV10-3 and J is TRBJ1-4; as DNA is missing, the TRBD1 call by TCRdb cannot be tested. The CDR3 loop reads CAISEQGATNEKLFF.